Listed below are T cell receptor beta chains from one sample, sequenced in a study of blood T cells in healthy people across ages. TCRdb re-derived calls from the 5' RACE reads in MiXCR, one entry per CDR3 protein. The sample lists roughly 1.7 million distinct CDR3 sequences, around 36% occurring once. Sequencing input: blood. Source of these receptors: a woman in her thirties in good health. The CDR3 runs from the conserved cysteine through the conserved F or W. The order of the fields is CDR3 protein, CDR3 DNA, D gene, V gene, clone size, J gene. The D gene is left open where the match is weak. Where a row states a size, it is once, few, many or the class of an expanded clone; other rows omit it.

CASSSQPGRQGGTDTQYF,TGTGCCAGCAGCTCGCAACCTGGGCGGCAGGGTGGGACAGATACGCAGTATTTT,.,TRBV5-6,.,TRBJ2-3
CASSEWLAQRGYNEQYF,TGTGCCAGCAGTGAATGGCTAGCGCAGCGGGGCTACAATGAGCAGTACTTC,TRBD2,TRBV25-1,.,TRBJ2-5
CSALTGRRAYNEQFF,TGCAGTGCATTGACGGGGAGAAGGGCCTACAATGAGCAGTTCTTC,.,TRBV20-1,.,TRBJ2-1
CASSQDSVYSNAGELFF,TGTGCCAGCAGCCAAGATTCGGTCTATTCGAACGCCGGGGAGCTGTTTTTT,.,TRBV4-2,.,TRBJ2-2
CASSELIGKLGDEQFF,TGTGCCAGCAGTGAATTAATTGGGAAACTGGGGGATGAGCAGTTCTTC,.,TRBV25-1,.,TRBJ2-1
CASSQDRALRAETQYF,TGTGCCAGCAGCCAAGATCGGGCTCTACGGGCGGAGACCCAGTACTTC,.,TRBV3-1,.,TRBJ2-5
CASRPEQILAYGYTF,TGCGCCAGCAGACCCGAGCAGATTCTTGCTTATGGCTACACCTTC,.,TRBV5-1,.,TRBJ1-2
CAISDGRKAYEQYF,TGTGCCATCAGTGATGGCCGTAAAGCCTACGAGCAGTACTTC,.,TRBV10-3,.,TRBJ2-7
CASSQVDPQRAYEQYF,TGTGCCAGCAGCCAAGTAGACCCTCAAAGGGCCTACGAGCAGTACTTC,.,TRBV3-1,.,TRBJ2-7
CASSSLKAGGRETQYF,TGTGCCAGCAGCTCTTTAAAAGCGGGAGGCCGGGAGACCCAGTACTTC,TRBD2,TRBV11-2,few,TRBJ2-5
CASSEEPPMNTEAFF,TGTGCCAGCAGTGAAGAGCCACCAATGAACACTGAAGCTTTCTTT,.,TRBV2,.,TRBJ1-1
CASRPTGTGRNEQFF,TGTGCCAGCAGACCAACCGGGACAGGGCGCAATGAGCAGTTCTTC,TRBD1,TRBV28,few,TRBJ2-1